These 4 T cell receptor beta chains came from one sample sequenced in a study of immune evolution from preneoplasia to lung adenocarcinoma. TCRdb's table, derived via immunoSEQ multiplex PCR, lists solely in-frame clones and lacks some. There are about 3,500 clones in the sample; 60% to 85% occur only once, and less than 15% lies in the top ten. Sequencing was carried out using FFPE lung adenocarcinoma in situ tissue. These receptors were obtained from a person aged 55-80 years with lung adenocarcinoma.

The rearrangement joins TRBV6-5 to TRBJ2-5; possibly TRBD1 for D (6 bases). The V end was cut by 7 bases, the J end by 1 base, with 13 bases between. The CDR3 has 14 amino acids. The germline gives CDR1 MNHEY, CDR2 SVGAGI. In nucleotides, the CDR3 is TGTGCCAGCATCTCCCAGGACAGCCAAGAGACCCAGTACTTC. It is translated as CASISQDSQETQYF.

V gene TRBV27 combines with J gene TRBJ1-1, with D possibly matching TRBD1 (6 bases). Germline V CDR1 and CDR2: MNHEY, SMNVEV (reference sequence). The CDR3 contains 14 residues. With 6 bases removed from V and 2 bases from J, the gap between germline ends came to 13 bases. The CDR3 spells CASSSGTLNTEAFF. The CDR3 DNA follows: TGTGCCAGCAGCTCCGGGACACTAAACACTGAAGCTTTCTTT.

This rearrangement joins TRBV21-1 to TRBJ1-1; the table's D call, TRBD1, was not checked against the DNA. TRBV21-1 is designated a pseudogene. The CDR3 runs 13 residues. CDR3 sequence (DNA): TGTGCCAGCAGCAAAATAGGACAGGGGGCAACTTTCTTT. The encoded protein is CASSKIGQGATFF.

The J gene is TRBJ2-7, the V gene TRBV13; a possible D gene is TRBD1 (5 bases). The V gene lost 1 base and the J gene lost 3 bases, with 7 bases spanning the gap. CDR1 is PRHDT and CDR2 is FYEKMQ in the germline V gene (reference sequence). CDR3 length: 13 amino acids. The CDR3 DNA reads TGTGCCAGCAGCTTAGCCGACAGCTACGAGCAGTACTTC. Its translation is CASSLADSYEQYF.